This T cell receptor beta chain was identified in a study of shared clonotypes between healthy human individuals (dated by TCRdb to the early 2020s). In terms of the full investigation: Three men and two women, aged 18 to 49 years, made up the cohort. To estimate repertoire size and how much clonotypes are shared between individuals, the study performed deep sequencing of blood TCR repertoires from a handful of healthy adults. Different laboratories and diverse techniques were used to prepare libraries and sequence TCR repertoires, to increase sequencing depth and limit assay-specific biases. Between about 0.8 and 9 billion PBMCs per donor were obtained by leukapheresis. For each donor, three plates each were used for CD4 naive and CD4 memory, two plates were used for CD8 naive, and one plate was used for CD8 memory.

TCR CDR3 regions were amplified from genomic DNA by multiplex PCR using the deep immunoSEQ assay. Extracted genomic DNA from each cell subset was spread evenly across all wells of several immunoSEQ 96-well plates, with each plate serving as a replicate. For sorted subsets, roughly 200 ng genomic DNA, equal to tens of thousands of T cell genomes, was loaded into each replicate PCR. Purified libraries were measured with a Qubit 3.0 fluorometer, size-checked on a Bioanalyzer 2100, and measured again with the KAPA Library Quantification kit. Every immunoSEQ 96-well plate was sequenced on a separate single-read 150-cycle Illumina NextSeq 550 flow cell. The published analysis was carried out like this. Because only junctional sequences without quality scores were contained in the immunoSEQ output, filtering matching that applied to full-length reads could not be performed. Sequences were annotated with PyIR, a Python wrapper for IgBLAST v1.9, and V/J genes and CDR3 were assigned using IMGT germline references. Reads with weak V/J assignments (E-value above 1e-6), missing CDR3, stop codons, out-of-frame junctions, or ambiguous translated residues were removed. V3J clonotypes were defined as sequences sharing an identical inferred V gene, J gene, and CDR3 amino acid sequence. To compute the percentage overlap between repertoires, the number of shared unique clonotypes was divided by the size of the smaller repertoire. RTK rarefaction, the Chao1 estimator, and Recon v2.1 estimates of unobserved clonotypes were used to assess repertoire richness. Generation probabilities were computed with OLGA for all TCRbeta clonotypes obtained by the gDNA method from several donors. TCRdb provides this immuneACCESS table in a form limited to in-frame rearrangements. Some clones are lacking; in checked studies, under half of them reflect an unresolved V gene, and why the rest are absent is not known. The V and J calls and clone size come from that table; D and trimming were worked out from the DNA. Within this sample are about 2.2 million clones, with approximately 92% of them counted one time only. Jointly, the top ten make up more than 1.5% of the sample.

The germline V gene specifies SQVTM as CDR1 and ANQGSEA as CDR2. V gives up 0 bases and J gives up 6 bases, and the segment between their germline ends measures 5 bases. Inclusive of the bounding cysteine and phenylalanine, the CDR3 is 11 residues long. The retained sequence is limited to the CDR3, 33 bases, with the frame set at the first base. A remark on this clone: Its antigen specificity is not known. Base qualities are not recorded, but no much larger clone differs from it by a single base.

Overall study outcomes, separate from this receptor: Around 5% of naive CD4, 3.5% of naive CD8, 2.3% of memory CD4, and 0.35% to 0.4% of memory CD8 clonotypes were shared across several donors. Even with the large sequencing depth, rarefaction of the sorted-subset datasets indicated that sequencing was incomplete. Because the study included only a small number of donors, the genetic and exposure-history diversity represented was limited. Based on pairwise subsampling, the degree of clonotype sharing among donors was expected to be affected by sequencing depth. Estimated clonotype richness was generally larger for naive than for memory subsets. Compared with non-shared clonotypes, clonotypes shared by all four sorted-subset donors had higher generation probabilities. Only blood was sampled, and tissue TCR repertoires likely differ from those in blood.

CD8 naive samples were CD45RO-negative cells positively selected for CCR7, giving a CD45RA+CCR7+ population that excluded TemRA cells. Healthy HIV-negative adults with no recently reported acute infections or vaccinations were included as donors. Every donor was a Caucasian adult residing in Nashville, Tennessee, USA. After blood collection by leukapheresis, PBMCs were isolated using Ficoll-Histopaque density gradient centrifugation and then cryopreserved in the vapor phase of liquid nitrogen. Analytical flow cytometry was used to check the purity and quantity of each magnetically sorted T cell population. From each sorted fraction, genomic DNA was isolated and quantified by UV absorbance on a Nanodrop 2000c.

Material for sequencing was naive CD8+ T cells from PBMCs. This sample's cell subset or site label indicates: CD45RA+CCR7+. This chain is built from TRBV29-1 and TRBJ1-2, with the D segment identity uncertain. The sequence was obtained from a man younger than 35 in good health. Some clones in this sample may be carry-over from other donors' samples. The CDR3 region has the sequence CSVEEDDGYTF. The DNA sequence follows: TGCAGCGTTGAAGAAGACGATGGCTACACCTTC.